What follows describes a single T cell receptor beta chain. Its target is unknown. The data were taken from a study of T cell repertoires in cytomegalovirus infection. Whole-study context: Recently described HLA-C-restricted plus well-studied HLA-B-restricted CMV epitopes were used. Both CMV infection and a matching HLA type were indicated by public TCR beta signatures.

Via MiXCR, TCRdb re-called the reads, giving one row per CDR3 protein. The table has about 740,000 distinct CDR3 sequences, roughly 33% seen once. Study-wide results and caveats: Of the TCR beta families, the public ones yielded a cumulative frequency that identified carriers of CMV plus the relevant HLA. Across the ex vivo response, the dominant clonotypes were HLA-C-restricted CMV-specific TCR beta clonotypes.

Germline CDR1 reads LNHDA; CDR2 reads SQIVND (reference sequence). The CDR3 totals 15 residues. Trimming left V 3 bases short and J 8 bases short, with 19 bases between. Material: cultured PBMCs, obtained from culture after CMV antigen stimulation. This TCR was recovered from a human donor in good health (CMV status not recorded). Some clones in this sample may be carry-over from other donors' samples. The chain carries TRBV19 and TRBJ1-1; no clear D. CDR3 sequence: CASSIALGQHWEAFF. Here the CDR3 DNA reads TGTGCCAGTAGTATCGCGTTAGGCCAACACTGGGAAGCTTTCTTT.